The T cell receptor beta chain described here comes from a study of cytomegalovirus exposure and HLA in healthy donors. About the research overall: Drawn from HLA-typed donors, 65 million to 100 million unique TCRs were held in an early data release. Out of 300 to 500 genotyped donors, 81% belonged to the Caucasian-associated ancestry cluster. The study, taken as a whole, reports: Among TCR sequences, most were rare, though some public TCRs appeared in many donors.

A word on this clone: Its antigen remains unidentified. The sample contains more than one DNA sequence encoding this CDR3.

13 Jbeta primers and 60 Vbeta primers were used for the PCR. Assay used: immunoSEQ multiplex PCR; TCRdb lists only in-frame clones, some missing. The profile shows some 130,000 clones, around 80% of them singletons. V lost 3 bases and J 0 bases, leaving 14 bases between the germline ends. Germline V gene lookup returns CDR1 MNHNY and CDR2 SVGAGI (reference sequence). The CDR3 sequence is 16 residues long. The sequenced material came from PBMCs. The chain has TRBV6-6 and TRBJ1-2, with D unclear. The receptor was derived from a man aged 25-45 years in good health. CDR3 DNA: TGTGCCAGCAGTTATCGGATGCTGGGAGCTAACTATGGCTACACCTTC. Translated: CASSYRMLGANYGYTF.